The clone carrying this TCR beta chain was counted between two and nine times. What it binds is unknown. The source of the sample is a study of T cells after yellow fever vaccination. General study points: A large majority of primary-vaccination clones showed up again after the booster (just under 97% CD4, around 88% CD8). Clonotype sharing between CD4 and CD8 compartments was small.

CDR1 SQVTM and CDR2 ANQGSEA come from the germline V gene. The CDR3 spans 12 residues. V lost 5 bases and J lost 2, with 8 bases in between. Conversion of TCR transcripts into cDNA relied on 5'RACE template switching, which added a universal primer site and UMIs. TCRdb re-called the 5' RACE reads with MiXCR, one entry per CDR3 protein. The sample has 300,000 to 400,000 distinct CDR3 sequences, about 10% seen once; the top ten hold about 3.5%. This sequence originates from a man between 18 and 29 years old who received the YFV17D yellow fever vaccine. The input for sequencing was CD4+ T cells sorted from PBMCs, taken 45 days after the yellow fever booster vaccination. The chain joins TRBV29-1 to TRBJ2-3; D ambiguous. The CDR3 sequence: CSVRDHTDTQYF. CDR3 bases: TGCAGCGTTCGAGACCACACAGATACGCAGTATTTT.